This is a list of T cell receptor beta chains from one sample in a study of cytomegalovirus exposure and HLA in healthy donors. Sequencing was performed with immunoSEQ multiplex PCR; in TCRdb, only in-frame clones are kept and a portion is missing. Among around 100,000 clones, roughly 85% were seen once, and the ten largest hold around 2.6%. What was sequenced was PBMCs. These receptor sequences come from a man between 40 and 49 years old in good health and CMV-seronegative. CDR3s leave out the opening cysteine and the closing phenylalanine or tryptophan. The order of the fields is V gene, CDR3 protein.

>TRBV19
ASILRQDYGYT
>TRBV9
ASSSTPTNTGELF
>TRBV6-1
ASSESEIGGSYGYT
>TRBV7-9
ASSSPSGENTGELF
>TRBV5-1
ASSEQPSYGYT
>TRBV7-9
SSSSLQGGSANYGYT
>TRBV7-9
STQTSGGPADTQY
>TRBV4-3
ASSPTPGGHTEAF
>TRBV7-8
ASSVEESGFYGYT
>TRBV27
ASRWGVEETQY
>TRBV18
ASSREGDGRIYGYT
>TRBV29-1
SVDPSGTNTEAF
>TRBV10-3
AISESGQSKYSNQPQH
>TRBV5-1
ASSLGFDPNYGYT
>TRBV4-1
ASSQLRDYEKLF
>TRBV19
ASNSGGAGDTQY
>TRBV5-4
ASSLPPEYEQY
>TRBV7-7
ASSPGAGSSYEQY
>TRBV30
AWSWRVGNSPLH
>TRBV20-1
SAAGLGGYT
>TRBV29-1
SVSPHAGRTEAF
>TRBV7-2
ASSLKEGLSYEQY
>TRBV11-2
ASSFPLAGDYNEQF
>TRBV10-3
AISLDRGQDTQY
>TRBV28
ASIQGALGTEAF
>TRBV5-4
ASSLGPGDEAF
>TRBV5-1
ASSLGVNGDQPQH
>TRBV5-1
ASSRTGVGEKLF
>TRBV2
ASSEQGLGTEAF
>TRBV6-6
ASSTPQSGGYNEQF
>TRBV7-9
ASSSPGQGHTGELF
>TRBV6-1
ASSATRTDTQY
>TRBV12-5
ASGSGTGINQPQH
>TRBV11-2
ATATGDESNYGYT
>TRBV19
ASSIKLAGGYEQY
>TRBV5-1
ASSLRGGNEQF
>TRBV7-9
ASSLESIGTGGNEQY
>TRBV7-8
ASSPGQGINQPQH
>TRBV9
ASSTRTLAGGADTQY
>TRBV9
ASSEVGTGKPIY
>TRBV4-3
ASSQDGGEPYNEQF
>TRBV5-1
ASSWDRGKEIYNEQF
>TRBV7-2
ASSKETGSNQPQH